This T cell receptor beta chain derives from a study of identical twins. Points from the study as a whole: Partial confounding of zero-insertion analyses by invariant MAIT and iNKT cells was possible.

Remarks on this clonotype: The target antigen is unknown.

Healthy Caucasian donors formed the entire cohort. Germline V gene data show CDR1 as SQVTM and CDR2 as ANQGSEA. V shed 3 bases, J shed 6 bases, and the junction held 7 bases outside the gene matches. The CDR3 totals 14 residues. TCRdb ran MiXCR on the 5' RACE reads and lists one entry per CDR3 protein. The sample comprises some 270,000 distinct CDR3 sequences, roughly 8% of which are singletons, and around 3% rests with the top ten. The data were also submitted as part of a second study, on yellow fever vaccine responses in identical twins.

This sequence originates from a woman aged 18-35 years in good health. The sequencing input was CD8+ T cells sorted from blood. The J gene is TRBJ2-1, the V gene TRBV29-1, with 8 bases identical to TRBD1. CDR3 in DNA: TGCAGCGTTGAGTTGGGACAGGTGCCCAATGAGCAGTTCTTC. The encoded protein is CSVELGQVPNEQFF.